This T cell receptor (beta chain) is from a study of blood T cell repertoires in COVID-19. Clones were sequenced by immunoSEQ multiplex PCR, and TCRdb holds only the in-frame ones, with some missing. The sample carries about 120,000 clones, approximately 82% recorded once. Trimming removed 4 bases at V and 0 bases at J, with 10 bases between. The CDR3 runs to 14 residues. Germline V gene lookup returns CDR1 SGHDT and CDR2 YYEEEE. The V gene is TRBV5-6, the J gene TRBJ1-1, with D tentatively TRBD1 (5 bases). Sequenced sample: peripheral blood. This sequence originates from a man in his 70s with active or convalescent COVID-19. As DNA, the CDR3 is TGTGCCAGCAGCCCGGGACTTCTGAACACTGAAGCTTTCTTT. Its protein product is CASSPGLLNTEAFF.